The next 19 T cell receptor beta chains were all read from a single sample in a study of patients and donors after allogeneic stem cell transplantation. TCRdb ran MiXCR on the RT-PCR reads and lists one entry per CDR3 protein. The table records 800,000 to 1,000,000 distinct CDR3 sequences, more than 15% of them present only once. The sample taken for sequencing was blood, either unsorted or a sorted T cell fraction (not recorded which). All receptors come from a human donor who was either an allogeneic HSCT recipient or a stem cell or donor lymphocyte infusion donor (not recorded which). It is not recorded whose cells these are; they may come from a transplant donor.

This chain joins TRBV7-9 and TRBJ2-3; D is unclear. The germline V and J ends were trimmed by 7 bases and 5 bases, with 7 bases remaining between them. The CDR3 sequence is 11 residues long. CDR1 SEHNR and CDR2 FQNEAQ come from the germline V gene (reference sequence). CDR3 bases: TGTGCCAGCACTCCCGGAGATACGCAGTATTTT. This gives the protein CASTPGDTQYF.

A note on this clonotype: Just one base apart from a much larger clone, this may be a read error. The CDR3 bases are TGTGCCAGCAGACCACCCCCCACAAGTGTTACCGGGGAGCTGTTTTTT. Protein product: CASRPPPTSVTGELFF. The chain combines TRBV12-3 or TRBV12-4 with TRBJ2-2, with D hard to call. The CDR3 runs 16 residues. The V and J ends lost 6 bases and 5 bases respectively, with 19 bases between them.

In its sample, this clonotype was seen a few times. The rearrangement uses TRBV6-1 and TRBJ1-5; 9 bases map to TRBD1. The V and J ends lost 6 bases and 9 bases, in that order; junction bases with no gene match: 12. The CDR3 has 15 residues. The germline CDR1 and CDR2 sequences are MNHNS and SASEGT. The CDR3 DNA reads TGTGCCAGCAGGGTCACAGGGGGCCGGCTTCGGCCCCAGCATTTT. Its translation is CASRVTGGRLRPQHF.

This clonotype was seen a few times. V is TRBV5-6 and J is TRBJ2-5; 9 nucleotides line up with TRBD2. CDR3 length: 16 residues. Germline V CDR1 and CDR2: SGHDT, YYEEEE. V lost 1 base to trimming and J lost 4 bases; unmatched junction nucleotides: 8. The CDR3 nucleotides read TGTGCCAGCAGCTTGTGGCGGGAGGGCCATGGAGAGACCCAGTACTTC. Residues: CASSLWREGHGETQYF.

This clonotype was counted ten times or more. The chain couples TRBV24-1 to TRBJ2-1; the match to TRBD2 covers 7 bases. Germline loops: CDR1 KGHDR, CDR2 SFDVKD. V dropped 1 base and J dropped 4; count of bases not matched to a gene: 3. This CDR3 contains 15 residues. The CDR3 nucleotides are TGTGCCACCAGTGATTTAGGCGGGAGTTACAATGAGCAGTTCTTC. Its protein is CATSDLGGSYNEQFF.

A few counts support this clonotype. The chain has TRBV7-2 and TRBJ2-1; TRBD2 matches at 10 bases. There are 15 residues in the CDR3. Unmatched junction bases numbered 7, after V lost 10 bases and J lost 1 base. Germline CDR1 and CDR2: SGHTA and FQGNSA. CDR3 in DNA: TGTGCCACTCGGGTAGCGGGGGGTTCCTACAATGAGCAGTTCTTC. It specifies CATRVAGGSYNEQFF.

This clonotype turned up a few times. This sequence joins TRBV20-1 and TRBJ1-5; 7 positions match TRBD1. V was clipped by 6 bases and J by 2 bases; unmatched bases: 13. In germline, CDR1 is DFQATT, CDR2 SNEGSKA (reference sequence). The CDR3 runs 16 residues. CDR3 sequence (DNA): TGCAGTGCCTTGAGCTACCGGGACAGTGGCAATCAGCCCCAGCATTTT. The encoded protein is CSALSYRDSGNQPQHF.

V and J are TRBV20-1 and TRBJ1-6, with 7 bases aligning to TRBD1. Unmatched junction bases numbered 5, after V lost 5 bases and J lost 4 bases. CDR3 length: 14 residues. The germline V gene has CDR1 DFQATT and CDR2 SNEGSKA (reference sequence). The CDR3 DNA is TGCAGTGCTCATACAGGGGATTATAATTCACCCCTCCACTTT. It yields the protein CSAHTGDYNSPLHF.

The chain couples TRBV7-8 to TRBJ1-2; no reliable D call. The V gene lost 2 bases and the J gene lost 7 bases, with 20 bases spanning the gap. CDR1 SGHVS and CDR2 FQNEAQ come from the germline V gene. The CDR3 is 16 residues long. The CDR3 loop reads CASSLSVTGSRRGYTF. CDR3 nucleotides: TGTGCCAGCAGCTTATCAGTAACCGGGTCACGGCGTGGCTACACCTTC.

This clonotype turned up a few times. V is TRBV5-1 and J is TRBJ2-1; D possibly matches TRBD1 or TRBD2 (6 bases each). The CDR3 has 13 amino acids. With 0 bases removed from V and 8 bases from J, the gap between germline ends came to 9 bases. Germline assignment: CDR1 SGHRS and CDR2 YFSETQ. The CDR3 spells CASSLVGGYEQFF. The CDR3 DNA sequence: TGCGCCAGCAGCTTGGTGGGGGGCTATGAGCAGTTCTTC.

This clonotype has only a few counts. The chain uses TRBV6-2 or TRBV6-3 and TRBJ2-3; D gene unclear. Germline CDR1 MNHEY, CDR2 SVGEGT. This CDR3 comprises 13 residues. V was clipped by 7 bases and J by 2 bases, with 10 bases between them. In DNA, the CDR3 is TGTGCCAGCACCCCGGACGCCACAGATACGCAGTATTTT. This codes for CASTPDATDTQYF.

This rearrangement joins TRBV24-1 to TRBJ2-3; 14 positions agree with TRBD2. V gave up 1 base and J gave up 2 bases; unmatched junction bases: 7. The CDR3 totals 19 residues. Germline values: CDR1 KGHDR, CDR2 SFDVKD. CDR3 sequence reads: CATSDFGTSGSPSTDTQYF. The CDR3 DNA sequence: TGTGCCACCAGTGATTTCGGGACTAGCGGGAGTCCCTCCACAGATACGCAGTATTTT.

This clonotype was observed a handful of times. For the CDR3, the DNA is TGTGCTAGTGGTTTGGCACCTCCCTTGACAGGGGGGCTCAATCAGCCCCAGCATTTT. Translating it yields CASGLAPPLTGGLNQPQHF. The genes are TRBV12-5 and TRBJ1-5, with 9 nucleotides matching TRBD1. Unmatched junction bases numbered 13, after V lost 1 base and J lost 3 bases. Germline V lookup: CDR1 LGHNT, CDR2 FRNRAP. This CDR3 is built from 19 residues.

The rearrangement uses TRBV7-2 and TRBJ1-4; D might be TRBD1 (6 bases). Per the germline V gene, CDR1 is SGHTA and CDR2 is FQGNSA. V lost 2 bases to trimming and J lost 6 bases, with 13 bases between them. The CDR3 is made up of 15 amino acids. The CDR3 DNA reads TGTGCCAGCAGCTTACGGGGGCGAAGAGATGAAAAACTGTTTTTT. It yields the protein CASSLRGRRDEKLFF.

The V call is TRBV20-1, the J call TRBJ2-7; D gene unclear. V lost 3 bases and J 6 bases, leaving 15 bases between the germline ends. The CDR3 consists of 13 residues. In germline, CDR1 is DFQATT, CDR2 SNEGSKA (reference sequence). The CDR3: CSASISIAVEQYF. Here the CDR3 DNA reads TGCAGTGCTAGTATATCGATAGCCGTCGAGCAGTACTTC.

This chain links TRBV5-1 with TRBJ1-1; D remains ambiguous. The CDR3 is 13 residues long. V was clipped by 0 bases and J by 7 bases, with 10 bases between them. Germline-derived CDR1 and CDR2 are SGHRS and YFSETQ. In DNA, the CDR3 is TGCGCCAGCAGCTTGGACAGCTCCGTTGAAGCTTTCTTT. It is translated as CASSLDSSVEAFF.

The chain carries TRBV9 and TRBJ2-5, with TRBD1 identical over 11 bases. The CDR3 is made up of 18 amino acids. After removal of 0 bases from V and 5 bases from J, the junction contained 12 bases not matched to a gene. CDR1 and CDR2 from the germline V gene are SGDLS and YYNGEE. CDR3 bases: TGTGCCAGCAGCGTAGGGTTAACGAGGACAGGGGGCTTGGAGACCCAGTACTTC. Translating gives CASSVGLTRTGGLETQYF.

The sample holds many counts of this clonotype. The gene calls are TRBV29-1 and TRBJ2-7; no clear D gene. The CDR3 runs to 13 residues. Germline V CDR1 and CDR2: SQVTM, ANQGSEA. Trimming removed 4 bases from V and 3 bases from J, with 13 bases in between. CDR3 bases: TGCAGCGTTGGTGGGAACCCTCTCTACGAGCAGTACTTC. Translating it yields CSVGGNPLYEQYF.

The rearrangement joins TRBV2 to TRBJ1-3; D remains unclear. V lost 6 bases and J lost 4, with 16 bases in between. The CDR3 length is 15 residues. The germline V gene encodes CDR1 SNHLY and CDR2 FYNNEI. CDR3 nucleotides: TGTGCCAGCAGAAAGGGTGAACTAGGAGGAAACACCATATATTTT. As protein: CASRKGELGGNTIYF.